The 6 T cell receptor beta chains listed next were all sequenced from one sample in a study of cytomegalovirus exposure and HLA in healthy donors. Primers: 60 Vbeta forward and 13 Jbeta reverse. Profiling relied on immunoSEQ multiplex PCR, and the TCRdb table lists in-frame clones only, not all of them. The table shows 200,000 or so clones, with 75% to 85% occurring only once. The sample comprised PBMCs. These receptors were obtained from a woman in her forties in good health and CMV-seronegative.

This clone has only a few counts. V and J are TRBV4-1 and TRBJ2-7, with 8 bases aligning to TRBD1. V was pared by 3 bases and J by 2 bases, with 9 bases of the junction left unmatched. The CDR3 length is 16 residues. Germline CDR1 reads MGHRA; CDR2 reads YSYEKL. The CDR3 DNA follows: TGCGCCAGCAGCCATCCGACAGGGGATCATCCCTACGAGCAGTACTTC. Translated: CASSHPTGDHPYEQYF.

To note about this clone: Compared with germline, one end of the junction differs, possibly owing to a read error. The chain recombines TRBV5-1 with TRBJ1-1, with 7 bases aligning to TRBD1. Looked up from germline, CDR1 is SGHRS and CDR2 is YFSETQ. The CDR3 spans 17 residues. CDR3: CASSLLVAGGENTETFF. Here the CDR3 DNA reads TGCGCCAGCAGCTTGTTAGTGGCAGGGGGAGAGAACACTGAAACTTTCTTT.

This chain uses TRBV27 with TRBJ2-7, with D perhaps matching TRBD1 (5 bases). Germline CDR1 MNHEY, CDR2 SMNVEV (reference sequence). The CDR3 sequence is 14 residues long. V was trimmed by 5 bases and J by 5 bases, leaving 16 bases between them. CDR3 amino acids: CASSRARASHEQYF. The CDR3 DNA reads TGTGCCAGCAGTCGGGCCAGGGCGAGCCACGAGCAGTACTTC.

This clone came up a few times. The V gene is TRBV27, the J gene TRBJ2-7; D is unclear. V lost 2 bases to trimming and J lost 1 base, with 12 bases between them. CDR3 length: 15 residues. Germline V gives CDR1 MNHEY, CDR2 SMNVEV (reference sequence). CDR3: CASSLSSGISYEQYF. CDR3 DNA sequence: TGTGCCAGCAGTTTAAGCTCAGGTATATCCTACGAGCAGTACTTC.

The gene calls are TRBV28 and TRBJ2-2; 13 nucleotides match TRBD2. Trimming removed 7 bases from V and 6 bases from J; junction bases left unmatched: 8. The CDR3 is 16 residues long. CDR1 and CDR2 from the germline V gene are MDHEN and SYDVKM. CDR3 coding DNA: TGTGCCAGCATTTCGGGACTAGCGGGAATCGCCGGGGAGCTGTTTTTT. This encodes CASISGLAGIAGELFF.

V is TRBV2 and J is TRBJ1-4, with 7 bases aligning to TRBD1. The CDR3 contains 15 residues. Germline V lookup: CDR1 SNHLY, CDR2 FYNNEI. After removal of 6 bases from V and 0 bases from J, the junction contained 4 bases not matched to a gene. The CDR3 protein is CASRATGATNEKLFF. CDR3 DNA: TGTGCCAGCAGAGCAACAGGGGCAACTAATGAAAAACTGTTTTTT.